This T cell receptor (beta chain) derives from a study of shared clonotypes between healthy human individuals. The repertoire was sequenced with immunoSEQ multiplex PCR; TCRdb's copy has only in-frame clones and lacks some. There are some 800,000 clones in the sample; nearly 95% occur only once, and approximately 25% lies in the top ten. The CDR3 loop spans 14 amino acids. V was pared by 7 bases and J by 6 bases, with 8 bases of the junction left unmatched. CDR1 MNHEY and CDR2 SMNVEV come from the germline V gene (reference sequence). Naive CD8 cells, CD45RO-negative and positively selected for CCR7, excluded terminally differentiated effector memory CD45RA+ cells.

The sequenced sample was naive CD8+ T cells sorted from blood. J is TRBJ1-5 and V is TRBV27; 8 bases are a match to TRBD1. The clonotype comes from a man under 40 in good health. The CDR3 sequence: CASKITGGGQPQHF. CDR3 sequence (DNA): TGTGCCAGCAAAATCACAGGGGGAGGTCAGCCCCAGCATTTT.